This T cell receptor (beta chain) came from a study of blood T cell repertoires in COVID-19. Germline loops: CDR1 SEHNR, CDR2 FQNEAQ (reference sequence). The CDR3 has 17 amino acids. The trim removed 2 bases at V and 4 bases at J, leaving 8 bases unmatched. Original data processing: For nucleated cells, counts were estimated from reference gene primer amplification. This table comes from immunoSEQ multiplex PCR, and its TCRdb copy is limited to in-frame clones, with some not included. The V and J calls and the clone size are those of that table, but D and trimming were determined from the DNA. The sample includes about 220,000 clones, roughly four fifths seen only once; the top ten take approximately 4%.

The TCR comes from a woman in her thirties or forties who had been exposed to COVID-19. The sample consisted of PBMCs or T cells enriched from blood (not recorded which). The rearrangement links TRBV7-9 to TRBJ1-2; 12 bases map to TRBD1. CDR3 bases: TGTGCCAGCAGCTTAATCGCTGGGACAGGGGGCGGCTATGGCTACACCTTC. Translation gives CASSLIAGTGGGYGYTF.